This T cell receptor beta chain was sequenced during a study of blood T cell repertoires in COVID-19. Looking at the study overall: The origin of the acute and convalescent COVID-19 samples was the United States, Italy and Spain.

Some clones are missing from TCRdb's copy, which holds only in-frame ones; the method was immunoSEQ multiplex PCR. The data show some 200,000 clones, approximately 87% seen once. The TCR originated in a man aged 40-50 years with active or convalescent COVID-19. Sequencing was done on a sample of peripheral blood.

DNA for the CDR3: TGTGCCAGCAGCCCTGCGGGCAACAATGAGCAGTTCTTC. It translates to CASSPAGNNEQFF. The rearrangement links TRBV11-3 to TRBJ2-1; perhaps TRBD2 as D (5 bases). The CDR3 extends over 13 amino acids. Trimming cost V 5 bases and J 5 bases, with 10 bases left between them. CDR1 is SGHNT and CDR2 is YENEEA in the germline V gene.